These 20 T cell receptor beta chains originate from one sample sequenced in a study of T cells in Graves' hyperthyroidism and ophthalmopathy. It was RNA transcripts that yielded the amplified TCR beta CDR3 regions. An initial round of RT-PCR targeting the TCR CDR3 relied on the HTBI primer set. TCRdb re-derived calls from the multiplex PCR reads in MiXCR, one entry per CDR3 protein. The sample has 700,000 or so distinct CDR3 sequences, about 15% seen once; the top ten hold 8.4%. The source material was blood. These receptors were obtained from a man between 18 and 35 years old with Graves' hyperthyroidism.

This clonotype appeared many times. V and J are TRBV12-3 or TRBV12-4 and TRBJ1-6, with D perhaps matching TRBD1 (6 bases). Trimming took 6 bases from V and 1 from J, leaving 13 bases between them. The CDR3 sequence is 16 residues long. For the CDR3, the DNA is TGTGCCAGCAGGCTGACAGGATTTTCCTATAATTCACCCCTCCACTTT. This codes for CASRLTGFSYNSPLHF.

This clonotype was seen only a few times. The J gene is TRBJ2-7, the V gene TRBV5-8, with D perhaps matching TRBD2 (5 bases). V was clipped by 4 bases and J by 0 bases, with 17 bases between them. The V gene's germline CDR1 is SGHTS and CDR2 YDEGEE. The CDR3 contains 16 residues. The CDR3, as DNA: TGTGCCAGCAGCACTCCGCGAGCGGAAAGCTCCTACGAGCAGTACTTC. Its translation is CASSTPRAESSYEQYF.

The V gene is TRBV27, the J gene TRBJ2-4; a possible D gene is TRBD1 (5 bases). CDR3 size: 13 residues. V was clipped by 3 bases and J by 9 bases, with 12 bases between them. From germline, CDR1 is MNHEY and CDR2 SMNVEV (reference sequence). CDR3 sequence (DNA): TGTGCCAGCAGTTTCGGTCAGGGTGGCATTCAGTACTTC. It codes for CASSFGQGGIQYF.

The CDR3 coding sequence is TGTGCCAGCAGTTACAGCAGGGTGCCCTACAATGAGCAGTTCTTC. This translates into CASSYSRVPYNEQFF. The chain has TRBV6-2 or TRBV6-3 and TRBJ2-1; D is possibly TRBD1 (5 bases). Trimming removed 2 bases at V and 2 bases at J, with 10 bases between. Germline V gene lookup returns CDR1 MNHEY and CDR2 SVGEGT. The CDR3 sequence is 15 residues long.

This clonotype was counted a few times. This rearrangement joins TRBV29-1 to TRBJ2-7; 9 bases fit TRBD1. The length of the CDR3 is 14 residues. CDR1 and CDR2 (germline): SQVTM, ANQGSEA. Unmatched junction bases numbered 6, after V lost 6 bases and J lost 0 bases. DNA of the CDR3: TGCAGCGTAGTTCCGGGACAGGGCTCCTACGAGCAGTACTTC. It yields the protein CSVVPGQGSYEQYF.

This clonotype was seen only a few times. The J gene is TRBJ2-1, the V gene TRBV20-1; the D is unclear. From germline, CDR1 is DFQATT and CDR2 SNEGSKA (reference sequence). There are 14 residues in the CDR3. Trimming shortened V by 2 bases and J by 2 bases, and 10 bases separated the two germline ends. CDR3 in DNA: TGCAGTGCTAGACACCAGAGAGCCTACAATGAGCAGTTCTTC. Translated: CSARHQRAYNEQFF.

The chain employs TRBV24-1 and TRBJ1-1, with D unresolved. This CDR3 region has 13 residues. V lost 2 bases, J lost 1 base, and 4 bases lay in between. In germline, CDR1 is KGHDR, CDR2 SFDVKD. The CDR3: CATSDSRNTEAFF. The CDR3 nucleotides are TGTGCCACCAGTGATTCTAGGAACACTGAAGCTTTCTTT.

Concerning this clonotype: This could be a read error, since a much larger clone is one nucleotide away. The chain uses TRBV7-9 and TRBJ2-1, with 7 bases fitting TRBD2. Trimming cost V 5 bases and J 2 bases; bases outside gene matches: 6. CDR3 length equals 15 residues. Germline lookup yields CDR1 SEHNR and CDR2 FQNEAQ (reference sequence). The CDR3 protein is CASSQCGGTYNEQFF. The CDR3 DNA sequence: TGTGCCAGCAGCCAGTGCGGGGGTACCTACAATGAGCAGTTCTTC.

The chain uses TRBV5-1 and TRBJ2-7, with D perhaps matching TRBD1 (5 bases). The CDR3 runs 15 residues. Germline V CDR1 and CDR2: SGHRS, YFSETQ. The V end was cut by 4 bases, the J end by 0 bases, with 14 bases between. The DNA of the CDR3 is TGCGCCAGCAGCCTAGGAGACAGCTACTCCTACGAGCAGTACTTC. Translating gives CASSLGDSYSYEQYF.

The chain links TRBV6-6 to TRBJ2-2; a weak D match, TRBD2 (5 bases). CDR3 length equals 17 residues. Trimming took 0 bases from V and 2 from J, leaving 13 bases between them. Germline CDR1 and CDR2: MNHNY and SVGAGI (reference sequence). CDR3 sequence reads: CASSYSMIGVNTGELFF. Here the CDR3 DNA reads TGTGCCAGCAGTTACTCGATGATCGGGGTTAACACCGGGGAGCTGTTTTTT.

This sequence joins TRBV7-9 and TRBJ2-5, with TRBD1 matching 7 bases. CDR1 is SEHNR and CDR2 is FQNEAQ in the germline V gene (reference sequence). V was clipped by 5 bases and J by 1 base; unmatched bases: 4. This CDR3 is built from 14 residues. CDR3 nucleotide sequence: TGTGCCAGCAGCACCGGGACAGTCCAAGAGACCCAGTACTTC. This gives the protein CASSTGTVQETQYF.

This clonotype was seen repeatedly, ten times or more. This chain joins TRBV9 and TRBJ2-7; no reliable D call. Trimming pared 0 bases from V and 6 bases from J, leaving 16 bases between. CDR1 is SGDLS and CDR2 is YYNGEE in the germline V gene. The CDR3 length is 15 residues. The CDR3 is CASSVAPASRVEQYF. The DNA of the CDR3 is TGTGCCAGCAGCGTAGCTCCCGCAAGCAGAGTCGAGCAGTACTTC.

The gene calls are TRBV20-1 and TRBJ2-3; no firm D call. V was cut by 0 bases and J by 5 bases, with 15 bases left in between. Germline CDR1 reads DFQATT; CDR2 reads SNEGSKA (reference sequence). The CDR3 spans 15 residues. CDR3 DNA sequence: TGCAGTGCTAGAGACGTATACACCTCCGGAGATACGCAGTATTTT. Its protein product is CSARDVYTSGDTQYF.

This clonotype showed up just a few times. This chain uses TRBV3-1 with TRBJ2-1, with TRBD2 identical over 8 bases. Trimming took 1 base from V and 9 from J; bases not matched to a gene: 8. This CDR3 region has 15 residues. Germline assignment: CDR1 LGHDT and CDR2 YNNKEL (reference sequence). The CDR3 is CASSQGDWAGGEQFF. The CDR3 DNA reads as TGTGCCAGCAGCCAAGGGGACTGGGCGGGGGGTGAGCAGTTCTTC.

This clonotype was recorded many times. The rearrangement joins TRBV24-1 to TRBJ1-5; TRBD1 agrees at 9 bases. In germline, CDR1 is KGHDR, CDR2 SFDVKD. This CDR3 has 15 residues. J lost 6 bases, V lost 3 bases, and 5 bases had no gene match. The CDR3 DNA follows: TGTGCCACCAGTGATGGGACAGGGAGGGGTCAGCCCCAGCATTTT. Translating it yields CATSDGTGRGQPQHF.

This clonotype was found a few times. This rearrangement joins TRBV11-2 to TRBJ2-1; unclear D gene. Germline assignment: CDR1 SGHAT and CDR2 FQNNGV. The V and J ends lost 1 base and 10 bases respectively, with 11 bases between them. The length of the CDR3 is 13 residues. The CDR3 spells CASSLALGSEQFF. CDR3 DNA sequence: TGTGCCAGCAGCTTAGCTCTTGGGTCCGAGCAGTTCTTC.

This clonotype was observed at least ten times. The chain recombines TRBV11-3 with TRBJ2-1; no reliable D call. The CDR3 spans 16 residues. Germline V lookup: CDR1 SGHNT, CDR2 YENEEA. Trimming took off 5 bases at V and 9 bases at J, with 23 bases between the two ends. The CDR3 DNA reads TGTGCCAGCAGCATTGGTTTTGGACCCGACCTCGGTGAGCAGTTCTTC. Residues: CASSIGFGPDLGEQFF.

This clonotype was detected a few times. V gene TRBV5-1 combines with J gene TRBJ1-1, with D uncertain. The CDR3 is made up of 14 amino acids. CDR1 is SGHRS, CDR2 YFSETQ, per germline. V was clipped by 4 bases and J by 1 base, with 11 bases between them. In DNA, the CDR3 is TGCGCCAGCAGCGCAAAACTCGGGAACACTGAAGCTTTCTTT. Translation gives CASSAKLGNTEAFF.

This chain links TRBV3-1 with TRBJ1-2; TRBD1 might be the D (5 bases). Germline loops: CDR1 LGHDT, CDR2 YNNKEL (reference sequence). The V end lost 4 bases, the J end lost 1 base, and 19 bases lay between the germline ends. There are 17 residues in the CDR3. DNA for the CDR3: TGTGCCAGCAGCCGGGGCTGCGGGACCCGCTTTAACTATGGCTACACCTTC. Translated: CASSRGCGTRFNYGYTF.

This clonotype occurred many times. This chain connects TRBV20-1 to TRBJ2-7; no reliable D call. The CDR3 runs 12 residues. V was cut by 6 bases and J by 0 bases, with 9 bases left in between. Germline CDR1 is DFQATT and CDR2 is SNEGSKA (reference sequence). CDR3 residues: CSATGSSYEQYF. The DNA of the CDR3 is TGCAGTGCAACCGGGTCCTCCTACGAGCAGTACTTC.